This is a list of T cell receptor beta chains from one sample in a study of blood T cell repertoires in COVID-19. The repertoire was sequenced with immunoSEQ multiplex PCR; TCRdb's copy has only in-frame clones and lacks some. The table records about 210,000 clones, around 85% of them present only once. The specimen was peripheral blood. The receptors derive from a man aged 35-49 years with acute or convalescent COVID-19. Each CDR3 is given with its conserved first and last residue. A D gene is named only where the DNA matches it firmly. Where a row states a size, it is once, few, many or the class of an expanded clone; other rows omit it.

clone_size: -; d_call: TRBD1; j_call: TRBJ1-2; v_call: TRBV10-3; cdr3_nt: TGTGCCATCAGTGGGTCGGACAGGACTAACTATGGCTACACCTTC; cdr3_aa: CAISGSDRTNYGYTF
clone_size: -; d_call: -; j_call: TRBJ1-5; v_call: TRBV2; cdr3_nt: TGTGCCAGCAGAAAATTTGAGGGGAGGGATCAGCCCCAGCATTTT; cdr3_aa: CASRKFEGRDQPQHF
clone_size: -; d_call: -; j_call: TRBJ1-4; v_call: TRBV7-9; cdr3_nt: TGTGCCAGCAGCTTACAAGAGAGTGAAAAACTGTTTTTT; cdr3_aa: CASSLQESEKLFF
clone_size: -; d_call: -; j_call: TRBJ1-4; v_call: TRBV5-1; cdr3_nt: TGCGCCAGCAGCTTGCAGGGTACTAATGAAAAACTGTTTTTT; cdr3_aa: CASSLQGTNEKLFF
clone_size: -; d_call: TRBD2; j_call: TRBJ2-1; v_call: TRBV14; cdr3_nt: TGTGCCAGCAGCCAAGAATCTGGACTAGCGGGGCATGAGCAGTTCTTC; cdr3_aa: CASSQESGLAGHEQFF
clone_size: -; d_call: -; j_call: TRBJ1-1; v_call: TRBV7-9; cdr3_nt: TGTGCCAGCAGCTTACTGAGAGGGGGCACTGAAGCTTTCTTT; cdr3_aa: CASSLLRGGTEAFF
clone_size: -; d_call: TRBD1; j_call: TRBJ2-2; v_call: TRBV16; cdr3_nt: TGTGCCAGCAGCCAATCGATGGACAGGTTCGGGGAGCTGTTTTTT; cdr3_aa: CASSQSMDRFGELFF
clone_size: once; d_call: -; j_call: TRBJ1-1; v_call: TRBV27; cdr3_nt: TGTGCCAGCAGTTTCTCCCGGGGGGTAGAAGCTTTCTTT; cdr3_aa: CASSFSRGVEAFF
clone_size: -; d_call: -; j_call: TRBJ2-6; v_call: TRBV19; cdr3_nt: TGTGCCAGCGGTGGTCAGGAGGCTGGGGCCAACGTCCTGACTTTC; cdr3_aa: CASGGQEAGANVLTF
clone_size: -; d_call: -; j_call: TRBJ1-5; v_call: TRBV28; cdr3_nt: TGTGCCAGCAGCCTTCCGGGGGGTAAGAAGCCCCAGCATTTT; cdr3_aa: CASSLPGGKKPQHF
clone_size: few; d_call: TRBD1; j_call: TRBJ1-1; v_call: TRBV14; cdr3_nt: TGTGCCAGCAGCCACTCCGGGACAGGGTCGGCTTTCTTT; cdr3_aa: CASSHSGTGSAFF